This record looks at one TCR beta chain sequence and its context. This entry comes from a study of OX40 agonist ivuxolimab in advanced cancers. Study summary: Ivuxolimab, an agonist antibody against OX40 (CD134), was given to patients. Anti-PD-1, anti-PD-L1 or anti-CTLA-4 therapy given earlier was allowed, and approximately 40% had some. Patients with hepatocellular carcinoma, melanoma, renal cell or head and neck cancer made up the dose-escalation patients. While on treatment, patients had intravenous ivuxolimab at 0.01 to 10 mg/kg every 2 weeks.

Method: immunoSEQ multiplex PCR; TCRdb's copy keeps in-frame clones and lacks some. The sample includes around 79,000 clones, 92% of them seen just once. The V segment lost 6 bases and the J segment 0 bases; nucleotides outside the gene matches: 6. The CDR3 is made up of 17 amino acids. The germline gives CDR1 ENHRY, CDR2 SYGVKD. The chain is built from TRBV10-3 and TRBJ1-6; 9 bases line up with TRBD1. Sequencing was performed on CD4+ or CD8+ T cells sorted from blood, taken in a trial of the OX40 agonist ivuxolimab. The receptor was isolated from an adult with an advanced solid tumor such as melanoma, head and neck, liver or kidney cancer. The CDR3 spells CAIRGDRESSYNSPLHF. CDR3 DNA: TGTGCCATCAGGGGGGACAGGGAGAGCTCCTATAATTCACCCCTCCACTTT.